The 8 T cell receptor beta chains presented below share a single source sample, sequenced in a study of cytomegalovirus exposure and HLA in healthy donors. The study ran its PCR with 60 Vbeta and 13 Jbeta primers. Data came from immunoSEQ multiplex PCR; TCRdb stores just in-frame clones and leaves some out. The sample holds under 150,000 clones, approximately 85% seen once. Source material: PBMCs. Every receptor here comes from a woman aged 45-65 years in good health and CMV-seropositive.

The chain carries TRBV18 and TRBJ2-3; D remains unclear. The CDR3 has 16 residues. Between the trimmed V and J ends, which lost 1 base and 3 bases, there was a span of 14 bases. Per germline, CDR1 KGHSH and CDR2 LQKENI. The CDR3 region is CASSPRWQVQTDTQYF. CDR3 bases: TGTGCCAGCTCACCACGTTGGCAGGTCCAGACAGATACGCAGTATTTT.

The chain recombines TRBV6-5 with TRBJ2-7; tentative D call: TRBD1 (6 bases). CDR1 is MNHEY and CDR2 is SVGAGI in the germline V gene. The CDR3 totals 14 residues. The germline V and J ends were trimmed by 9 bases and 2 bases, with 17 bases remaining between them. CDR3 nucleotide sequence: TGTGCCAGTCCCCTAGGACCAGGGGCCTACGAGCAGTACTTC. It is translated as CASPLGPGAYEQYF.

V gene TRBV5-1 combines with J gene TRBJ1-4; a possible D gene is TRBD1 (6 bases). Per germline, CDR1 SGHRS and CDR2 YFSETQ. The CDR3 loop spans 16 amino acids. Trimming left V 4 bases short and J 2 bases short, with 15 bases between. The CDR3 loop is CASSRGGTSTNEKLFF. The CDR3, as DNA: TGCGCCAGCAGCCGAGGGGGTACTTCGACTAATGAAAAACTGTTTTTT.

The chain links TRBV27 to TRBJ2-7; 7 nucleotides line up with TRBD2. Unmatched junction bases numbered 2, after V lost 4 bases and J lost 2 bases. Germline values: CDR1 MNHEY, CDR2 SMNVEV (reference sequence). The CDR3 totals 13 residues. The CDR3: CASSSGTTYEQYF. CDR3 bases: TGTGCCAGCAGTTCGGGGACTACCTACGAGCAGTACTTC.

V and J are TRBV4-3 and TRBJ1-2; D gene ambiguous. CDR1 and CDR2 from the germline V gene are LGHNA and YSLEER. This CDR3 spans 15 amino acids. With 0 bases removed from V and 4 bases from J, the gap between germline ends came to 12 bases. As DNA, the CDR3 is TGCGCCAGCAGCCAAGATCGGGATCCCTTCTATGGCTACACCTTC. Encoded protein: CASSQDRDPFYGYTF.

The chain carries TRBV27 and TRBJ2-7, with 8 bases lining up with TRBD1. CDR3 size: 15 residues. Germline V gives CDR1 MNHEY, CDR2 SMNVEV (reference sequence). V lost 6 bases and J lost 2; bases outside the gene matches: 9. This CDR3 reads CASRGVSTGAYEQYF. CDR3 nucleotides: TGTGCCAGCAGGGGAGTTTCGACAGGGGCCTACGAGCAGTACTTC.

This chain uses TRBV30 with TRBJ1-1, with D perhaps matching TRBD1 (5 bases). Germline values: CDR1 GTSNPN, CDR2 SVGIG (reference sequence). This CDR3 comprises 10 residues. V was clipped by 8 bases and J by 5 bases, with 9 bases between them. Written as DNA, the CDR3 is TGTGCCACGGGGGGAACTGAAGCTTTCTTT. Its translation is CATGGTEAFF.

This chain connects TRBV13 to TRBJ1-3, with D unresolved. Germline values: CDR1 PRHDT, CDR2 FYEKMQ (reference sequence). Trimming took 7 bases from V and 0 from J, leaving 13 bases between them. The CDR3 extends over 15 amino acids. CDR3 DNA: TGTGCCAGCAACCAGGCTACCTTCTCTGGAAACACCATATATTTT. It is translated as CASNQATFSGNTIYF. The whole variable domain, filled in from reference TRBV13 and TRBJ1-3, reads AAGVIQSPRHLIKEKRETATLKCYPIPRHDTVYWYQQGPGQDPQFLISFYEKMQSDKGSIPDRFSAQQFSDYHSELNMSSLELGDSALYFCASNQATFSGNTIYFGEGSWLTVV.